This T cell receptor beta chain was recorded in a study of T-cell reconstitution after alpha-beta-depleted transplantation in children. Points from the study as a whole: It was newly produced T cells that mostly accounted for T-cell counts and diversity one year after transplant. Surviving recipient T cells and intrathymic progenitors accounted for some patients' high TCRbeta diversity at day 60. Roughly two months post-transplant, alpha-beta T cells reportedly originated from several hundred graft clones that had expanded.

In regard to this clonotype: Its antigen is still unknown.

CDR1 is LGHNA and CDR2 is YNFKEQ in the germline V gene. The V segment lost 1 base and the J segment 3 bases; nucleotides outside the gene matches: 13. The CDR3 covers 20 residues. TCRbeta library preparation incorporated unique molecular identifiers. One entry per CDR3 protein results from TCRdb running MiXCR on the PCR reads. Here the sample spans a few hundred thousand distinct CDR3 sequences, over 25% being singletons. The rearrangement joins TRBV4-2 to TRBJ2-5; 14 positions agree with TRBD2. The sequence was obtained from a boy less than two years old with Wiskott-Aldrich syndrome, due to receive a stem cell transplant. Sample: PBMCs, taken before TCRalphabeta/CD19-depleted stem cell transplant. CDR3 sequence reads: CASSQGRWRLGLAGEETQYF. The DNA for the CDR3 is TGTGCCAGCAGCCAAGGGAGGTGGAGGTTGGGACTAGCGGGAGAAGAGACCCAGTACTTC.